Following are 30 T cell receptor beta chains from one sample sequenced in a study of T cells in localized non-small cell lung cancer. Only in-frame clones appear in the TCRdb table, and some are missing; sequencing was by immunoSEQ multiplex PCR. The sample holds around 21,000 clones; roughly 89% are singletons and the top ten take around 7%. The sample consisted of peripheral blood, taken before any cancer treatment. Receptors were obtained from a male donor older than 55 with stage I squamous cell lung carcinoma.

V and J are TRBV9 and TRBJ1-1, with TRBD1 matching 9 bases. Germline CDR1 SGDLS, CDR2 YYNGEE. CDR3 size: 13 residues. J lost 5 bases, V lost 3 bases, and 2 bases had no gene match. The CDR3: CASSADRGTEAFF. The CDR3 nucleotides are TGTGCCAGCAGCGCCGACAGGGGGACTGAAGCTTTCTTT.

The rearrangement links TRBV5-1 to TRBJ1-3; D unclear. This CDR3 region has 14 residues. V dropped 5 bases and J dropped 4 bases, with 13 bases sitting between them. Germline V lookup: CDR1 SGHRS, CDR2 YFSETQ. The chain's CDR3 is CASREEAGGNTIYF. The DNA for the CDR3 is TGCGCCAGCAGGGAGGAAGCGGGAGGAAACACCATATATTTT.

The sample holds a few counts of this clone. The V gene is TRBV19, the J gene TRBJ1-1, with TRBD1 as a possible D gene (5 bases). The CDR3 extends over 13 amino acids. CDR1 is LNHDA and CDR2 is SQIVND in the germline V gene (reference sequence). The ends were cut back, 5 bases at V and 1 base at J, with 8 bases in the middle. This chain's CDR3 is CASSDQGNTEAFF. The CDR3 bases are TGTGCCAGTAGTGATCAGGGGAACACTGAAGCTTTCTTT.

This chain links TRBV10-1 with TRBJ1-3, with 7 positions matching TRBD1. The CDR3 covers 16 residues. From germline, CDR1 is WNHNN and CDR2 SYGVQD (reference sequence). Trimming cost V 3 bases and J 0 bases; bases outside gene matches: 5. The CDR3 DNA reads TGCGCCAGCAGTGAAAGGACAGGAGGCTCTGGAAACACCATATATTTT. Translated, it gives CASSERTGGSGNTIYF.

The table lists this clone with a few counts. V and J are TRBV30 and TRBJ1-6; D gene ambiguous. This CDR3 has 14 amino acids. Germline CDR1 is GTSNPN and CDR2 is SVGIG (reference sequence). The V gene lost 5 bases and the J gene lost 1 base, with 9 bases spanning the gap. Written as DNA, the CDR3 is TGTGCCTGGCTCCTGGGGTCCTATAATTCACCCCTCCACTTT. It specifies CAWLLGSYNSPLHF.

J is TRBJ2-5 and V is TRBV11-1, with a possible D match to TRBD2 (6 bases). The V end was cut by 6 bases, the J end by 4 bases, with 18 bases between. Looked up from germline, CDR1 is SGHAT and CDR2 is FQDESV (reference sequence). The CDR3 runs 15 residues. CDR3 sequence: CASSWGTSLGETQYF. The CDR3 nucleotides are TGTGCCAGCAGTTGGGGCACTAGCCTCGGAGAGACCCAGTACTTC.

The CDR3 DNA reads TGTGCCAGCAGCCCAATAACCTCTGGGGCCAACGTCCTGACTTTC. Translation gives CASSPITSGANVLTF. This rearrangement joins TRBV7-6 to TRBJ2-6; no clear D. Trimming removed 5 bases at V and 0 bases at J, with 8 bases between. The CDR3 spans 15 residues. Germline V gene data show CDR1 as SGHVS and CDR2 as FNYEAQ.

V and J are TRBV21-1 and TRBJ1-5; the D segment call TRBD1 is taken from the table without a DNA check. TRBV21-1 is annotated as a pseudogene. The CDR3 spans 16 residues. The CDR3 loop is CASSKVRADRCQPQHF. The CDR3 bases are TGTGCCAGCAGCAAAGTGAGGGCGGACAGGTGTCAGCCCCAGCATTTT.

V gene TRBV21-1 combines with J gene TRBJ1-1. TRBV21-1 counts as a pseudogene. The CDR3 sequence is 14 residues long. The CDR3 spells CASSPPRLRTEAFF. CDR3 in DNA: TGTGCCAGCAGCCCCCCTAGGTTAAGGACTGAAGCTTTCTTT.

This sequence joins TRBV27 and TRBJ2-5; 7 bases align to TRBD1. Germline CDR1 reads MNHEY; CDR2 reads SMNVEV (reference sequence). V was clipped by 7 bases and J by 2 bases; unmatched bases: 13. The CDR3 covers 16 residues. CDR3 DNA sequence: TGTGCCAGCACCGACACCGGGACAGAGTTACAAGAGACCCAGTACTTC. This sequence encodes CASTDTGTELQETQYF.

The chain has TRBV7-6 and TRBJ1-2; no clear D. Between the trimmed V and J ends, which lost 2 bases and 4 bases, there was a span of 11 bases. CDR3 size: 14 residues. Germline CDR1 SGHVS, CDR2 FNYEAQ. The CDR3 here is CASSLSARGYGYTF. CDR3 DNA: TGTGCCAGCAGCTTAAGCGCTCGGGGCTATGGCTACACCTTC.

The chain uses TRBV9 and TRBJ1-6, with D tentatively TRBD1 (5 bases). V lost 0 bases, J lost 4 bases, and 11 bases lay in between. Germline V CDR1 and CDR2: SGDLS, YYNGEE. The CDR3 has 16 residues. In nucleotides, the CDR3 is TGTGCCAGCAGCGTAGAGGGGACGGGGTATAATTCACCCCTCCACTTT. The encoded protein is CASSVEGTGYNSPLHF.

Concerning this clone: This sample includes further DNA sequences coding for the same CDR3. The J gene is TRBJ2-7, the V gene TRBV11-2, with D possibly matching TRBD1 (6 bases). The ends were cut back, 0 bases at V and 4 bases at J, with 13 bases in the middle. CDR1 and CDR2 (germline): SGHAT, FQNNGV. The length of the CDR3 is 15 residues. The CDR3 DNA follows: TGTGCCAGCAGCTTAGATCGGTGGCAGGGGTACGAGCAGTACTTC. Translation gives CASSLDRWQGYEQYF.

With regard to this clone: The same CDR3 is also encoded by other DNA sequences in this sample. V gene TRBV30 combines with J gene TRBJ1-3; D is ambiguous. V was cut by 1 base and J by 4 bases, with 5 bases left in between. The CDR3 loop spans 12 amino acids. Germline values: CDR1 GTSNPN, CDR2 SVGIG (reference sequence). CDR3 region: CAWSGSGNTIYF. The CDR3 DNA reads TGTGCCTGGAGTGGAAGCGGAAACACCATATATTTT.

The rearrangement links TRBV7-9 to TRBJ1-4; weak D call: TRBD1 (5 bases). Germline assignment: CDR1 SEHNR and CDR2 FQNEAQ (reference sequence). This CDR3 comprises 15 residues. Between the trimmed V and J ends, which lost 3 bases and 2 bases, there was a span of 10 bases. The CDR3 reads CASSFGGPTNEKLFF. The CDR3 nucleotides read TGTGCCAGCAGCTTCGGGGGTCCGACTAATGAAAAACTGTTTTTT.

V is TRBV5-1 and J is TRBJ1-2; 10 positions agree with TRBD1. The J segment lost 0 bases and the V segment lost 5 bases, leaving 16 bases of the junction unmatched. CDR1 is SGHRS, CDR2 YFSETQ, per germline. The CDR3 contains 19 residues. The DNA for the CDR3 is TGCGCCAGCAGTGGTAGTCCCGGGACAGGGGCCCCCCCTAACTATGGCTACACCTTC. Translating gives CASSGSPGTGAPPNYGYTF.

This chain links TRBV5-3 with TRBJ1-5; 7 bases agree with TRBD1. TRBV5-3 is classed as an ORF, of uncertain function. The CDR3 contains 17 residues. Trimming removed 0 bases from V and 1 base from J; junction bases left unmatched: 7. In nucleotides, the CDR3 is TGTGCCAGAAGCTTGGCCCCAGGGGGGCTAAGCAATCAGCCCCAGCATTTT. This sequence encodes CARSLAPGGLSNQPQHF.

The chain uses TRBV18 and TRBJ1-2, with D uncertain. Germline CDR1 reads KGHSH; CDR2 reads LQKENI. Trimming shortened V by 3 bases and J by 9 bases, and 8 bases separated the two germline ends. This CDR3 contains 11 residues. CDR3 sequence: CASSPGGSYTF. The CDR3 region has the DNA TGTGCCAGCTCACCGGGAGGGAGCTACACCTTC.

The chain employs TRBV13 and TRBJ2-4; D gene uncertain. The CDR3 covers 15 residues. V lost 2 bases to trimming and J lost 0 bases, with 8 bases between them. Germline V lookup: CDR1 PRHDT, CDR2 FYEKMQ (reference sequence). CDR3 DNA: TGTGCCAGCAGCTTAAACAGCCTAGCCAAAAACATTCAGTACTTC. Residues: CASSLNSLAKNIQYF. Filled out from reference TRBV13 and TRBJ2-4, the complete variable domain reads AAGVIQSPRHLIKEKRETATLKCYPIPRHDTVYWYQQGPGQDPQFLISFYEKMQSDKGSIPDRFSAQQFSDYHSELNMSSLELGDSALYFCASSLNSLAKNIQYFGAGTRLSVL.

This clone was detected only once. The chain has TRBV4-1 and TRBJ2-1, with 9 bases fitting TRBD1. From germline, CDR1 is MGHRA and CDR2 YSYEKL. J lost 7 bases, V lost 0 bases, and 13 bases had no gene match. The CDR3 loop spans 18 amino acids. The CDR3 sequence is CASSQDQGAGTGWNEQFF. The CDR3 DNA sequence: TGCGCCAGCAGCCAAGATCAGGGAGCCGGGACAGGGTGGAATGAGCAGTTCTTC.

The chain links TRBV30 to TRBJ2-6; D is undetermined. Per germline, CDR1 GTSNPN and CDR2 SVGIG (reference sequence). Trimming took 4 bases from V and 0 from J, leaving 10 bases between them. The CDR3 spans 15 residues. CDR3 sequence reads: CAWNRAGSGANVLTF. In DNA form, the CDR3 reads TGTGCCTGGAATAGAGCAGGCTCTGGGGCCAACGTCCTGACTTTC.

The chain links TRBV25-1 to TRBJ1-2, with D uncertain. Germline V gene data show CDR1 as MGHDK and CDR2 as SYGVNS. V was trimmed by 10 bases and J by 3 bases, leaving 9 bases between them. The CDR3 length is 11 residues. The CDR3 region is CATSTDYGYTF. The CDR3 nucleotides read TGTGCCACATCGACCGACTATGGCTACACCTTC.

This clone was seen a few times. The V and J genes are TRBV6-5 and TRBJ1-2; D uncertain. Germline V gene sequence: CDR1 MNHEY, CDR2 SVGAGI. V was clipped by 0 bases and J by 3 bases, with 11 bases between them. The CDR3 has 15 amino acids. In DNA, the CDR3 is TGTGCCAGCAGTTACTCGTCACAGACCCACTATGGCTACACCTTC. It yields the protein CASSYSSQTHYGYTF.

This chain uses TRBV19 with TRBJ1-2; weak D call: TRBD1 (6 bases). Germline V gene lookup returns CDR1 LNHDA and CDR2 SQIVND (reference sequence). V lost 5 bases, J lost 8 bases, and 21 bases lay in between. This CDR3 contains 15 residues. CDR3 loop: CASSPSPSDRQGYTF. The CDR3 DNA sequence: TGTGCCAGTAGTCCCAGCCCTAGCGACAGGCAGGGCTACACCTTC.

This chain connects TRBV4-1 to TRBJ2-3; no clear D. CDR1 MGHRA and CDR2 YSYEKL come from the germline V gene. Trimming shortened V by 1 base and J by 5 bases, and 4 bases separated the two germline ends. The CDR3 is made up of 12 amino acids. Written as DNA, the CDR3 is TGCGCCAGCAGCCAAGTGGAAGATACGCAGTATTTT. Translated: CASSQVEDTQYF.

The CDR3 sequence: CASSGGTGDSNQPQHF. DNA of the CDR3: TGTGCCAGCAGCGGCGGGACAGGGGATAGCAATCAGCCCCAGCATTTT. This chain joins TRBV9 and TRBJ1-5, with 10 bases aligning to TRBD1. The CDR3 is made up of 16 amino acids. Germline assignment: CDR1 SGDLS and CDR2 YYNGEE. V gave up 3 bases and J gave up 0 bases; unmatched junction bases: 3.

This clone was observed a single time. CDR3 in DNA: TGTGCCAGCAGCAAACAGGGAGCTCCTGCGGCTCGGGGCAATCAGCCCCAGCATTTT. It specifies CASSKQGAPAARGNQPQHF. The rearrangement uses TRBV21-1 and TRBJ1-5. TRBV21-1 corresponds to a pseudogene. CDR3 length equals 19 residues.

V is TRBV7-7 and J is TRBJ1-1; 8 bases line up with TRBD1. This CDR3 has 15 residues. Looked up from germline, CDR1 is SSHAT and CDR2 is FNYEAQ (reference sequence). With 5 bases clipped from V and 4 bases from J, the junction kept 9 bases outside the gene matches. Here the CDR3 reads CASSPLDRGGTEAFF. The CDR3, as DNA: TGTGCCAGCAGCCCTCTTGACAGGGGAGGCACTGAAGCTTTCTTT.

This clone was seen a single time. V is TRBV5-4 and J is TRBJ1-3, with no clear D. This CDR3 contains 14 residues. The germline gives CDR1 SGHNT, CDR2 YYREEE (reference sequence). Trimming removed 6 bases at V and 8 bases at J, with 18 bases between. The CDR3 nucleotides are TGTGCCAGCACCCAAGAGCGACTCCTGGACACCATATATTTT. Translation: CASTQERLLDTIYF.

The rearrangement links TRBV5-6 to TRBJ1-4; TRBD1 matches at 9 bases. The CDR3 loop spans 15 amino acids. With 4 bases clipped from V and 8 bases from J, the junction kept 9 bases outside the gene matches. The germline V gene has CDR1 SGHDT and CDR2 YYEEEE. The CDR3 reads CASSASGTGREKLFF. The DNA for the CDR3 is TGTGCCAGCAGCGCCTCCGGGACAGGGCGCGAAAAACTGTTTTTT.